This is a list of T cell receptor beta chains from one sample in a study of brain T cells in children with intractable seizures. This table comes from immunoSEQ multiplex PCR, and its TCRdb copy is limited to in-frame clones, with some not included. The sample carries about 340,000 clones, 93% recorded once. The material was peripheral blood, obtained about 5 months after surgery. The origin of the receptors is a boy under two years old with tuberous sclerosis and intractable seizures. The CDR3 runs from the conserved cysteine through the conserved F or W. The D gene is left open where the match is weak.

cdr3_nt	cdr3_aa	d_call	j_call	v_call
TGTGCCAGCTCGGACGCCTACAATGAGCAGTTCTTC	CASSDAYNEQFF	.	TRBJ2-1	TRBV5-4
TGTGCCAGCAGCCCCCAGGGGAGCGGGGTCACCGGGGAGCTGTTTTTT	CASSPQGSGVTGELFF	.	TRBJ2-2	TRBV9
TGCAGTGCTGGGCGCGGCACCTTC	CSAGRGTF	.	TRBJ1-2	TRBV20-1
TGTGCCAGCTCCCTCCACCACAGGGGCGGAGGTGAAGCTTTCTTT	CASSLHHRGGGEAFF	TRBD1	TRBJ1-1	TRBV18
TGTGCCAGCAGTTCATACCCACCGGGACAGGGGGCTTACGAGCAGTACTTC	CASSSYPPGQGAYEQYF	TRBD1	TRBJ2-7	TRBV27
TGTGCCAGCAGCCAGAACCTTGCTTTCGAGCAGTTCTTC	CASSQNLAFEQFF	.	TRBJ2-1	TRBV3-1/TRBV3-2
TGTGCCAGCAGTTTCCCGGTAGGGGGGGCGCAAGGCTACACCTTC	CASSFPVGGAQGYTF	.	TRBJ1-2	TRBV6-6
TGTGCCAGCAGCTCCCGACTAGCGCCTTTATACAATGAGCAGTTCTTC	CASSSRLAPLYNEQFF	TRBD2	TRBJ2-1	TRBV7-8
TGTGCCAGCAGTGAAGCTATCGCCTACGAGCAGTACTTC	CASSEAIAYEQYF	.	TRBJ2-7	TRBV6-1
TGTGCCAGCAGTCGCCCTACCAAAAACATTCAGTACTTC	CASSRPTKNIQYF	.	TRBJ2-4	TRBV6-5